This T cell receptor (beta chain) was captured by sequencing in a study of T cells expressing NK-cell markers. Across the study: Source material for TCR beta repertoires consisted of sorted CD3+CD56+NKG2C+, CD3+CD56+NKG2C- and CD3+CD56-NKG2C+ T cells. Regarding the study as a whole: Four donors showed these clonotypes also leading the CD3+CD56-NKG2C+ fraction. Top CD8+ clonotypes included the dominant CD3+CD56+NKG2C+ clonotypes in roughly six donors.

The CDR3 has 13 residues. Germline CDR1 is SGHRS and CDR2 is YFSETQ. Comment on this clonotype: What it binds is unknown.

TCR beta cDNA was made by 5'RACE template switching with UMIs. TCRdb reanalyzed the 5' RACE reads, giving one entry per CDR3 protein sequence and no DNA. The sample data list approximately 550,000 distinct CDR3 sequences. This receptor was taken from a man in his late teens or twenties in good health. The chain is built from TRBV5-1 and TRBJ1-2. The sequencing sample was made of blood T cells: a sorted CD56 or NKG2C T cell subset, CD4+ or CD8+ T cells, or bulk PBMC T cells (not recorded which). The CDR3 sequence: CASSLSVTYGYTF. Variable domain in full (rest from reference TRBV5-1 and TRBJ1-2): KAGVTQTPRYLIKTRGQQVTLSCSPISGHRSVSWYQQTPGQGLQFLFEYFSETQRNKGNFPGRFSGRQFSNSRSEMNVSTLELGDSALYLCASSLSVTYGYTFGSGTRLTVV.